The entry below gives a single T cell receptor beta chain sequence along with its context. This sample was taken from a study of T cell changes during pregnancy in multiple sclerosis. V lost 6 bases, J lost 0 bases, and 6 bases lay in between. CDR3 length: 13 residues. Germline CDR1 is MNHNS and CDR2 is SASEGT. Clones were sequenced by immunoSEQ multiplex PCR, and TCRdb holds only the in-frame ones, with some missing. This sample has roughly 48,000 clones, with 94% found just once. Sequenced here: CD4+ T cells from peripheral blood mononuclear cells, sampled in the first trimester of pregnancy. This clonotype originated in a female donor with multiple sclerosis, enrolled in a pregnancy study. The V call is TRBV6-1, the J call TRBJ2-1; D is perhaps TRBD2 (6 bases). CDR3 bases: TGTGCCAGCAGGGAGGGCTCCTACAATGAGCAGTTCTTC. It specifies CASREGSYNEQFF.